The 29 T cell receptor beta chains reported below all come from one sample, sequenced in a study of cytomegalovirus exposure and HLA in healthy donors. PCR used 60 Vbeta primers and 13 Jbeta primers. Here immunoSEQ multiplex PCR was the method, and the copy in TCRdb shows in-frame clones only, minus some. The sample carries roughly 120,000 clones, roughly 70% recorded once. Source material: PBMCs. The receptors were gathered from a woman aged 35 to 49 in good health and CMV-seropositive.

This clone has only a few counts. The chain joins TRBV6-5 to TRBJ2-1; tentative D call: TRBD1 (6 bases). Germline-derived CDR1 and CDR2 are MNHEY and SVGAGI. The CDR3 sequence is 14 residues long. Trimming stripped 2 bases from V and 6 bases from J, with 11 bases between. The CDR3 DNA reads as TGTGCCAGCAGTTACAGGGGGAGTGGCAATGAGCAGTTCTTC. This encodes CASSYRGSGNEQFF.

This clone showed up just a few times. The V call is TRBV5-8, the J call TRBJ1-4, with 9 bases matching TRBD1. This CDR3 is built from 14 residues. Unmatched junction bases numbered 5, after V lost 3 bases and J lost 8 bases. Germline CDR1 and CDR2: SGHTS and YDEGEE. The CDR3 sequence is CASSWTGVREKLFF. The CDR3 region has the DNA TGTGCCAGCAGCTGGACAGGGGTTCGGGAAAAACTGTTTTTT.

The V call is TRBV7-3, the J call TRBJ2-1; the D gene is possibly TRBD1 (6 bases). Trimming left V 5 bases short and J 6 bases short, with 17 bases between. CDR3 length equals 15 residues. Germline CDR1 SGHTA, CDR2 FQGTGA. CDR3 coding DNA: TGTGCCAGCAGCCCCGACAGGCTCAGCTTCAATGAGCAGTTCTTC. Translating gives CASSPDRLSFNEQFF.

This clone was picked up one time. The rearrangement links TRBV30 to TRBJ2-7; D call uncertain. CDR1 is GTSNPN and CDR2 is SVGIG in the germline V gene (reference sequence). The CDR3 sequence is 14 residues long. V lost 2 bases, J lost 2 bases, and 13 bases lay in between. The CDR3 nucleotides are TGTGCCTGGAGTAGGCCCTACCTAGCCTACGAGCAGTACTTC. Its translation is CAWSRPYLAYEQYF. The variable domain in full, with the rest retrieved from reference TRBV30 and TRBJ2-7, is SQTIHQWPATLVQPVGSPLSLECTVEGTSNPNLYWYRQAAGRGLQLLFYSVGIGQISSEVPQNLSASRPQDRQFILSSKKLLLSDSGFYLCAWSRPYLAYEQYFGPGTRLTVT.

V is TRBV5-1 and J is TRBJ2-1; 12 bases match TRBD2. CDR3 length equals 16 residues. Germline assignment: CDR1 SGHRS and CDR2 YFSETQ. V trimming: 1 base; J trimming: 6 bases; junction bases outside the gene matches: 5. The CDR3 loop reads CASSLSLAGGGNEQFF. For the CDR3, the DNA is TGCGCCAGCAGCTTGAGTCTAGCGGGAGGGGGCAATGAGCAGTTCTTC.

V gene TRBV5-1 combines with J gene TRBJ2-1; 10 bases match TRBD2. The CDR3 covers 16 residues. After removal of 0 bases from V and 5 bases from J, the junction contained 5 bases not matched to a gene. Germline lookup yields CDR1 SGHRS and CDR2 YFSETQ. CDR3: CASSLGLAGAHNEQFF. CDR3 nucleotides: TGCGCCAGCAGCTTGGGACTAGCGGGCGCTCACAATGAGCAGTTCTTC. The entire variable domain, with the rest obtained from reference TRBV5-1 and TRBJ2-1, is as follows: KAGVTQTPRYLIKTRGQQVTLSCSPISGHRSVSWYQQTPGQGLQFLFEYFSETQRNKGNFPGRFSGRQFSNSRSEMNVSTLELGDSALYLCASSLGLAGAHNEQFFGPGTRLTVL.

This chain joins TRBV7-3 and TRBJ2-5, with 10 bases that match TRBD2. This CDR3 spans 15 amino acids. Germline V CDR1 and CDR2: SGHTA, FQGTGA. V lost 5 bases to trimming and J lost 5 bases; unmatched junction nucleotides: 8. The CDR3 sequence: CASSPAGGPGETQYF. The CDR3, as DNA: TGTGCCAGCAGCCCAGCGGGGGGGCCGGGGGAGACCCAGTACTTC.

The table lists this clone with a few counts. This chain links TRBV27 with TRBJ1-1, with D maybe TRBD1 (6 bases). This CDR3 has 15 amino acids. The V end was cut by 2 bases, the J end by 1 base, with 11 bases between. Per germline, CDR1 MNHEY and CDR2 SMNVEV (reference sequence). The DNA of the CDR3 is TGTGCCAGCAGTTTAGGCCAGACAGGGAACACTGAAGCTTTCTTT. Amino acid sequence: CASSLGQTGNTEAFF.

This clone has a single count. The V gene is TRBV5-6, the J gene TRBJ2-1; TRBD2 agrees at 13 bases. The CDR3 is made up of 16 amino acids. Germline lookup yields CDR1 SGHDT and CDR2 YYEEEE. V was pared by 4 bases and J by 8 bases, with 9 bases of the junction left unmatched. CDR3 sequence reads: CASSPRLAGGWDEQFF. CDR3 bases: TGTGCCAGCAGCCCCCGACTAGCGGGGGGCTGGGATGAGCAGTTCTTC.

V gene TRBV4-3 combines with J gene TRBJ1-3; D unclear. V was trimmed by 0 bases and J by 0 bases, leaving 9 bases between them. Per the germline V gene, CDR1 is LGHNA and CDR2 is YSLEER. The CDR3 is 16 amino acids. This CDR3 reads CASSQDLRNSGNTIYF. CDR3 DNA sequence: TGCGCCAGCAGCCAAGATCTGAGGAACTCTGGAAACACCATATATTTT.

This rearrangement joins TRBV7-9 to TRBJ1-2, with TRBD1 as a possible D gene (5 bases). Looked up from germline, CDR1 is SEHNR and CDR2 is FQNEAQ (reference sequence). This CDR3 region has 13 residues. The V end was cut by 2 bases, the J end by 8 bases, with 12 bases between. CDR3 in amino acids: CASSLTSRQGYTF. CDR3 nucleotide sequence: TGTGCCAGCAGCTTAACCTCCCGACAGGGCTACACCTTC.

This sequence joins TRBV7-2 and TRBJ2-1; TRBD2 matches 7 bases. V lost 11 bases, J lost 5 bases, and 12 bases stayed unmatched. Germline V lookup: CDR1 SGHTA, CDR2 FQGNSA. This CDR3 has 14 amino acids. This CDR3 reads CASAQGRAHNEQFF. DNA of the CDR3: TGTGCCTCGGCCCAAGGGAGGGCGCACAATGAGCAGTTCTTC.

This sequence joins TRBV10-3 and TRBJ1-5, with D possibly TRBD1 on 6 matching bases. CDR3 length: 13 amino acids. The V gene lost 3 bases and the J gene lost 11 bases, with 14 bases spanning the gap. Per germline, CDR1 ENHRY and CDR2 SYGVKD. The chain's CDR3 is CAISEGGGVSQHF. The CDR3 DNA reads as TGTGCCATCAGTGAAGGGGGGGGTGTGTCCCAGCATTTT.

The J gene is TRBJ1-2, the V gene TRBV4-3, with 7 bases matching TRBD1. Germline V gene lookup returns CDR1 LGHNA and CDR2 YSLEER. V lost 0 bases, J lost 5 bases, and 6 bases stayed unmatched. This CDR3 has 15 amino acids. The CDR3 nucleotides are TGCGCCAGCAGCCAAGATAGGGGGCCCGGGTATGGCTACACCTTC. Its translation: CASSQDRGPGYGYTF.

Note on this clone: One end of the junction varies from germline; a read error may be responsible. The chain employs TRBV7-7 and TRBJ2-1; weak D call: TRBD1 (6 bases). Germline V gives CDR1 SSHAT, CDR2 FNYEAQ (reference sequence). This CDR3 has 14 residues. The CDR3 spells CASSLETGYNEQFF. In DNA form, the CDR3 reads TGTGCTAGCAGCTTAGAGACAGGTTACAATGAGCAGTTCTTC.

About this clone itself: In the same sample, other DNA sequences code for this CDR3. The chain joins TRBV29-1 to TRBJ2-2; TRBD2 aligns across 13 bases. The ends lost 7 bases at V and 3 bases at J; junction bases unmatched: 8. The germline V gene has CDR1 SQVTM and CDR2 ANQGSEA. This CDR3 is 16 amino acids long. The CDR3, as DNA: TGCAGCGCCCTGAGAGGACTAGCGGGGGACACCGGGGAGCTGTTTTTT. It yields the protein CSALRGLAGDTGELFF.

V and J are TRBV27 and TRBJ2-3; D gene uncertain. The CDR3 is 15 amino acids. Trimming removed 0 bases from V and 2 bases from J, with 9 bases in between. Germline CDR1 is MNHEY and CDR2 is SMNVEV (reference sequence). The CDR3 loop reads CASSLSLVYTDTQYF. The CDR3 DNA sequence: TGTGCCAGCAGTTTATCTCTCGTATACACAGATACGCAGTATTTT.

This chain joins TRBV2 and TRBJ1-2, with 7 bases identical to TRBD1. The germline V gene has CDR1 SNHLY and CDR2 FYNNEI. This CDR3 region has 14 residues. The V segment lost 6 bases and the J segment 5 bases; nucleotides outside the gene matches: 9. CDR3 in DNA: TGTGCCAGCAGACTAACGGGACAGCGTTATGGCTACACCTTC. Encoded protein: CASRLTGQRYGYTF.

This sequence joins TRBV5-1 and TRBJ2-2; D call uncertain. The CDR3 has 15 amino acids. CDR1 and CDR2 from the germline V gene are SGHRS and YFSETQ. V was pared by 2 bases and J by 4 bases, with 12 bases between. The CDR3 loop is CASSLIDIRTGELFF. The CDR3 DNA is TGCGCCAGCAGCTTAATCGACATCCGCACCGGGGAGCTGTTTTTT.

This chain joins TRBV2 and TRBJ1-5, with TRBD1 as a possible D gene (5 bases). The CDR3 totals 14 residues. Germline V lookup: CDR1 SNHLY, CDR2 FYNNEI. V was pared by 7 bases and J by 0 bases, with 10 bases between. The CDR3 DNA sequence: TGTGCCAGCACGGGGGTCTATAGCAATCAGCCCCAGCATTTT. It codes for CASTGVYSNQPQHF. The whole variable domain, filled in from reference TRBV2 and TRBJ1-5, reads EPEVTQTPSHQVTQMGQEVILRCVPISNHLYFYWYRQILGQKVEFLVSFYNNEISEKSEIFDDQFSVERPDGSNFTLKIRSTKLEDSAMYFCASTGVYSNQPQHFGDGTRLSIL.

J is TRBJ2-6 and V is TRBV7-3, with D maybe TRBD1 (6 bases). From germline, CDR1 is SGHTA and CDR2 FQGTGA. The CDR3 consists of 20 residues. V shed 5 bases and J shed 1 base, with 24 bases lying between them. The CDR3 DNA follows: TGTGCCAGCAGCCCCTGGACAGCATTGATCGGGCAATCTGGGGCCAACGTCCTGACTTTC. Amino acid sequence: CASSPWTALIGQSGANVLTF.

The rearrangement links TRBV2 to TRBJ2-3; TRBD2 is a possible D gene (6 bases). Germline V gene data show CDR1 as SNHLY and CDR2 as FYNNEI. Trimming removed 3 bases from V and 6 bases from J, with 16 bases in between. The CDR3 spans 15 residues. CDR3 sequence reads: CASSESTRGDDTQYF. The CDR3 DNA sequence: TGTGCCAGCAGTGAGTCAACCCGCGGGGATGATACGCAGTATTTT.

Details on this clone: The junction departs from germline at one end; a sequencing error may be responsible. The rearrangement links TRBV6-5 to TRBJ1-1, with D tentatively TRBD1 (6 bases). In germline, CDR1 is MNHEY, CDR2 SVGAGI. There are 14 residues in the CDR3. CDR3 DNA: TGTGCCAGCAGTTCCCCGAGGGGGAACCCTGAAGCTTTCTTT. Translation: CASSSPRGNPEAFF.

This chain connects TRBV11-2 to TRBJ1-2; D is possibly TRBD1 (6 bases). Trimming stripped 5 bases from V and 5 bases from J, with 12 bases between. CDR1 and CDR2 from the germline V gene are SGHAT and FQNNGV. CDR3 length: 13 residues. The CDR3 protein is CASSRGQSYGYTF. The CDR3 coding sequence is TGTGCCAGCAGCCGAGGACAGTCTTATGGCTACACCTTC.

The chain combines TRBV5-1 with TRBJ2-2, with 9 bases identical to TRBD2. The CDR3 has 16 residues. Per germline, CDR1 SGHRS and CDR2 YFSETQ. V gave up 2 bases and J gave up 6 bases; unmatched junction bases: 8. The CDR3 region is CASSFSAGGRAGELFF. The CDR3 DNA sequence: TGCGCCAGCAGCTTTTCGGCGGGGGGGCGTGCCGGGGAGCTGTTTTTT.

CDR3 bases: TGTGCCAGCAGCACTAGACAAGGAAACACCATATATTTT. Encoded protein: CASSTRQGNTIYF. The chain recombines TRBV11-2 with TRBJ1-3; D ambiguous. The CDR3 spans 13 residues. V was pared by 5 bases and J by 4 bases, with 9 bases between. Per the germline V gene, CDR1 is SGHAT and CDR2 is FQNNGV.

The rearrangement uses TRBV6-1 and TRBJ2-1, with no clear D. Germline V gene data show CDR1 as MNHNS and CDR2 as SASEGT. The CDR3 runs to 16 residues. The V gene lost 1 base and the J gene lost 4 bases, with 14 bases spanning the gap. CDR3 residues: CASSEGRRSLYNEQFF. The CDR3 DNA is TGTGCCAGCAGTGAAGGAAGGCGGAGTTTGTACAATGAGCAGTTCTTC.

This clone came up once. V usage is TRBV7-9 and J usage is TRBJ1-5; no firm D call. V lost 5 bases and J 0 bases, leaving 8 bases between the germline ends. The germline V gene has CDR1 SEHNR and CDR2 FQNEAQ (reference sequence). CDR3 length: 14 amino acids. The CDR3 nucleotides read TGTGCCAGCAGCCCCTATTATAGCAATCAGCCCCAGCATTTT. Protein sequence: CASSPYYSNQPQHF.

The chain recombines TRBV10-3 with TRBJ1-3; a weak D match, TRBD1 (5 bases). Deletions cut 3 bases from V and 7 bases from J, with 7 bases between. This CDR3 comprises 12 residues. From germline, CDR1 is ENHRY and CDR2 SYGVKD. The CDR3 DNA is TGTGCCATCAGTGACGGGGGGAACACCATATATTTT. The encoded protein is CAISDGGNTIYF.